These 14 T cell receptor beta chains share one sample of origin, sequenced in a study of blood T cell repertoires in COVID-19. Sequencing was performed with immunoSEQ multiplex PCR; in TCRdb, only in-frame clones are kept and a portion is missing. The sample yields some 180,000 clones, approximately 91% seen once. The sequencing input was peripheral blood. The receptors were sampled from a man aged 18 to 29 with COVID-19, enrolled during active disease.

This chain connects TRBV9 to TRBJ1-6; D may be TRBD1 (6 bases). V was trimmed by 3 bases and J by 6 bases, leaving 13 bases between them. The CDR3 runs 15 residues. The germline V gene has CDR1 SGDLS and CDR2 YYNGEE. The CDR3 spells CASSETGTLNSPLHF. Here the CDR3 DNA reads TGTGCCAGCAGCGAGACCGGGACACTTAATTCACCCCTCCACTTT. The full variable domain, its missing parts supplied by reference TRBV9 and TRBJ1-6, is DSGVTQTPKHLITATGQRVTLRCSPRSGDLSVYWYQQSLDQGLQFLIQYYNGEERAKGNILERFSAQQFPDLHSELNLSSLELGDSALYFCASSETGTLNSPLHFGNGTRLTVT.

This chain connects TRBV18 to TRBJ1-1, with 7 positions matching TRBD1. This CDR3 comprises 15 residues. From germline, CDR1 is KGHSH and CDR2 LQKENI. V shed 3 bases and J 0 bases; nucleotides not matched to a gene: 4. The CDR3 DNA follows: TGTGCCAGCTCACCCTCGACAGGGCTGAACACTGAAGCTTTCTTT. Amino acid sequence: CASSPSTGLNTEAFF.

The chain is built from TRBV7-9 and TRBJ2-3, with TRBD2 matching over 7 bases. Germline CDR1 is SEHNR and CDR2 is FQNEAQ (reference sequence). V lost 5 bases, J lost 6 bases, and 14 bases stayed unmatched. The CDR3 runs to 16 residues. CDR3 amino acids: CASSPPWTRNYDTQYF. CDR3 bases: TGTGCCAGCAGCCCCCCTTGGACTAGAAATTACGATACGCAGTATTTT.

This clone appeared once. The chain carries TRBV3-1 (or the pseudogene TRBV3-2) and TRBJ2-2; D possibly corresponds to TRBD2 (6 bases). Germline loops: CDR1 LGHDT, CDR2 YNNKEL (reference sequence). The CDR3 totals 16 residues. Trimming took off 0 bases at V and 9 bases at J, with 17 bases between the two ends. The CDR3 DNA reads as TGTGCCAGCAGCCAAGAAAGGGACTCGCCGCGAAGGGAGCTGTTTTTT. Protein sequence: CASSQERDSPRRELFF.

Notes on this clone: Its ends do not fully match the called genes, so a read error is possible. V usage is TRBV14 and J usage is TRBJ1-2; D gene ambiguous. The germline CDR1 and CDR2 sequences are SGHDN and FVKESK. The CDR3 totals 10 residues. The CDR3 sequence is CASSQIPDFF. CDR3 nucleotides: TGTGCCAGCAGTCAAATTCCAGACTTCTTC.

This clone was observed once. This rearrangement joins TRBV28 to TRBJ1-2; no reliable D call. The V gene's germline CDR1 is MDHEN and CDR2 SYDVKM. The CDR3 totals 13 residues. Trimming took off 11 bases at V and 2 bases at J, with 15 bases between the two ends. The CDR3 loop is CAGSRVPNYGYTF. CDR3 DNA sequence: TGTGCCGGTTCCCGGGTTCCAAACTATGGCTACACCTTC.

This CDR3 is CATSGEGADGRYEQYF. The CDR3 region has the DNA TGTGCCACCAGTGGAGAGGGGGCTGATGGTCGCTACGAGCAGTACTTC. The V and J genes are TRBV24-1 and TRBJ2-7; 7 nucleotides align to TRBD1. The J segment lost 3 bases and the V segment lost 5 bases, leaving 12 bases of the junction unmatched. This CDR3 region has 16 residues. CDR1 is KGHDR, CDR2 SFDVKD, per germline.

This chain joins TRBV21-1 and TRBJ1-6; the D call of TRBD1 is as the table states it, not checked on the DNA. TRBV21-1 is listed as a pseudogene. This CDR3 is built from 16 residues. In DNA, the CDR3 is TGTGCCAGCACACAAGACCTACAGGGGGCGCGTTCACCCCTCCACTTT. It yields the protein CASTQDLQGARSPLHF.

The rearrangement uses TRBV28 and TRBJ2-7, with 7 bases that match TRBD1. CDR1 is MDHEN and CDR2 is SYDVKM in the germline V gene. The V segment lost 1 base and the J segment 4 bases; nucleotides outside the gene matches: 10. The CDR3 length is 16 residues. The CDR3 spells CASSLFSLGQVYEQYF. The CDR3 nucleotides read TGTGCCAGCAGTTTATTTTCTCTTGGACAGGTTTACGAGCAGTACTTC.

In DNA form, the CDR3 reads TGTGCCAGCAGCGTTAGCGGGAGCCCCCAGAGTGAGCAGTTCTTC. It is translated as CASSVSGSPQSEQFF. This chain uses TRBV9 with TRBJ2-1; 9 positions match TRBD2. CDR1 and CDR2 (germline): SGDLS, YYNGEE. The trim removed 2 bases at V and 9 bases at J, leaving 9 bases unmatched. CDR3 size: 15 residues.

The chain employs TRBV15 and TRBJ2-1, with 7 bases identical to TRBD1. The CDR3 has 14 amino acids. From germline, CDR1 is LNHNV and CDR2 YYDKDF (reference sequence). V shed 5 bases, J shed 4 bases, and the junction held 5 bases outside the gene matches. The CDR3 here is CATSLRQGYNEQFF. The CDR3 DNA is TGTGCCACCAGCCTTCGACAGGGTTACAATGAGCAGTTCTTC.

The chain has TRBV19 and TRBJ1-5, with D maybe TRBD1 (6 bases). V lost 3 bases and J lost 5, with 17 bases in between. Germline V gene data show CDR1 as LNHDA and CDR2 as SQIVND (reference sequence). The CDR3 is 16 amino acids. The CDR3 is CASSIWLRGGDQPQHF. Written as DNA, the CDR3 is TGTGCCAGTAGTATTTGGCTGCGGGGGGGCGATCAGCCCCAGCATTTT. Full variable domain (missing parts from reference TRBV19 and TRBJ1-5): DGGITQSPKYLFRKEGQNVTLSCEQNLNHDAMYWYRQDPGQGLRLIYYSQIVNDFQKGDIAEGYSVSREKKESFPLTVTSAQKNPTAFYLCASSIWLRGGDQPQHFGDGTRLSIL.

CDR3 in amino acids: CASSRTGESPGYTF. The CDR3 bases are TGTGCCAGCAGCCGTACAGGGGAGTCGCCTGGCTACACCTTC. The chain has TRBV7-2 and TRBJ1-2; 7 nucleotides agree with TRBD1. Per germline, CDR1 SGHTA and CDR2 FQGNSA. V lost 5 bases, J lost 7 bases, and 10 bases stayed unmatched. The CDR3 has 14 residues. The entire variable domain, with the rest obtained from reference TRBV7-2 and TRBJ1-2, is as follows: GAGVSQSPSNKVTEKGKDVELRCDPISGHTALYWYRQSLGQGLEFLIYFQGNSAPDKSGLPSDRFSAERTGGSVSTLTIQRTQQEDSAVYLCASSRTGESPGYTFGSGTRLTVV.

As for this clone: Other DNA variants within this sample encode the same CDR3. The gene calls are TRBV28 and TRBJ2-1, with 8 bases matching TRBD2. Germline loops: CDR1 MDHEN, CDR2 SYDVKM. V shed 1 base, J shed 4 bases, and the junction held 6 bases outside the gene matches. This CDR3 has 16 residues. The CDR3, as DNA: TGTGCCAGCAGTTTATTTGGCACTAGCGGATACAATGAGCAGTTCTTC. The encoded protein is CASSLFGTSGYNEQFF.